This T cell receptor (beta chain) was identified in a study of control samples from healthy donors and cancer patients. There are a few counts of this clone. Germline V CDR1 and CDR2: SGHTA, FQGNSA. CDR3 length: 14 residues. V shed 4 bases, J shed 7 bases, and the junction held 6 bases outside the gene matches. Produced via immunoSEQ multiplex PCR; TCRdb's table is partial and in-frame only. The data hold 90,000 to 110,000 clones, with 85% to 90% observed a single time. The TCR sequence derives from a woman in her forties or fifties in good health. V usage is TRBV7-2 and J usage is TRBJ1-5, with 8 positions matching TRBD1. Material for sequencing was blood. The CDR3 sequence is CASSSGQGLQPQHF. CDR3 sequence (DNA): TGTGCCAGCAGCTCCGGACAGGGCCTCCAGCCCCAGCATTTT. Based on the CDR3 plus reference TRBV7-2 and TRBJ1-5, the full variable domain is GAGVSQSPSNKVTEKGKDVELRCDPISGHTALYWYRQSLGQGLEFLIYFQGNSAPDKSGLPSDRFSAERTGGSVSTLTIQRTQQEDSAVYLCASSSGQGLQPQHFGDGTRLSIL.